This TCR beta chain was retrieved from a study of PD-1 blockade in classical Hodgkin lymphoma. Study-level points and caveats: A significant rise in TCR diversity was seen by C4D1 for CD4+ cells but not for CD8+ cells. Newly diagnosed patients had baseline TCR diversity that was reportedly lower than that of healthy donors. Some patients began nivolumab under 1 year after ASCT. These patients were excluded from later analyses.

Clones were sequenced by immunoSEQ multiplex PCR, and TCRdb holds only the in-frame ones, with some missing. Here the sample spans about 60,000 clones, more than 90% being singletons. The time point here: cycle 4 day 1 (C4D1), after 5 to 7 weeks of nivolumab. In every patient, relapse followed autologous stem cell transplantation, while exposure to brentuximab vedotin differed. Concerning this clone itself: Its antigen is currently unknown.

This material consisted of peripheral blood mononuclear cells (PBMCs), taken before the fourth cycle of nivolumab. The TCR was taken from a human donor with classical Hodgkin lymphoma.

CDR3 nucleotide sequence: TGTGCCAGCAGTTATTCCGGGACTGAGAATTCACCCCTCCACTTT. Translating gives CASSYSGTENSPLHF. The J gene is TRBJ1-6, the V gene TRBV6-5, with D possibly being TRBD1 (5 bases). The length of the CDR3 is 15 residues. The V gene lost 3 bases and the J gene lost 7 bases, with 13 bases spanning the gap. Germline lookup yields CDR1 MNHEY and CDR2 SVGAGI.